These 30 T cell receptor beta chains were sequenced from one sample in a study of shared clonotypes between healthy human individuals. Method: immunoSEQ multiplex PCR; TCRdb's copy keeps in-frame clones and lacks some. The sample has about 560,000 clones; around three quarters are singletons. The sequenced material came from PBMCs. These receptors all stem from a woman aged 40 to 50 in good health. Some clones in this sample may be carry-over from other donors' samples.

The CDR3 reads CASSFRTGAITGELFF. CDR3 sequence (DNA): TGTGCCAGCAGCTTTCGGACAGGGGCGATCACCGGGGAGCTGTTTTTT. The chain carries TRBV7-2 and TRBJ2-2, with TRBD1 matching over 9 bases. CDR3 length: 16 amino acids. The V gene end was trimmed by 3 bases and the J gene end by 4 bases; junction bases not matched to a gene: 6. Germline CDR1 reads SGHTA; CDR2 reads FQGNSA.

The chain employs TRBV14 and TRBJ1-4; 8 positions match TRBD1. The CDR3 has 16 amino acids. The germline V gene has CDR1 SGHDN and CDR2 FVKESK. V lost 4 bases and J lost 8; bases outside the gene matches: 12. CDR3 DNA: TGTGCCAGCAGCCGCCAGTGGACAGGGCCGGGCGAAAAACTGTTTTTT. This codes for CASSRQWTGPGEKLFF.

This clone was detected only once. The chain has TRBV5-1 and TRBJ1-1; tentatively, D is TRBD1 (6 bases). Germline V gene data show CDR1 as SGHRS and CDR2 as YFSETQ. V lost 4 bases to trimming and J lost 5 bases, with 21 bases between them. The CDR3 sequence is 16 residues long. CDR3 sequence (DNA): TGCGCCAGCAGCCCCCAGCTCCCACAGGGATTAACTGAAGCTTTCTTT. Translated, it gives CASSPQLPQGLTEAFF. The variable domain in full, completed from reference TRBV5-1 and TRBJ1-1, reads KAGVTQTPRYLIKTRGQQVTLSCSPISGHRSVSWYQQTPGQGLQFLFEYFSETQRNKGNFPGRFSGRQFSNSRSEMNVSTLELGDSALYLCASSPQLPQGLTEAFFGQGTRLTVV.

The rearrangement uses TRBV5-1 and TRBJ2-3; 9 positions match TRBD2. Trimming took 0 bases from V and 5 from J; bases not matched to a gene: 7. The CDR3 is 16 amino acids. Germline assignment: CDR1 SGHRS and CDR2 YFSETQ. This CDR3 is CASSLEVAGDIDTQYF. In DNA form, the CDR3 reads TGCGCCAGCAGCTTGGAGGTAGCGGGAGATATAGATACGCAGTATTTT. Full variable domain (remainder filled in from reference TRBV5-1 and TRBJ2-3): KAGVTQTPRYLIKTRGQQVTLSCSPISGHRSVSWYQQTPGQGLQFLFEYFSETQRNKGNFPGRFSGRQFSNSRSEMNVSTLELGDSALYLCASSLEVAGDIDTQYFGPGTRLTVL.

J is TRBJ1-1 and V is TRBV19; TRBD1 matches 8 bases. The V and J ends lost 8 bases and 1 base, in that order; junction bases with no gene match: 6. Germline V gene sequence: CDR1 LNHDA, CDR2 SQIVND (reference sequence). The CDR3 is 14 residues long. CDR3 coding DNA: TGTGCCAGTGGACAGGGTGCCGGGAACACTGAAGCTTTCTTT. Translating gives CASGQGAGNTEAFF.

The V and J genes are TRBV5-1 and TRBJ1-1; the D is unclear. The CDR3 has 15 residues. V was cut by 0 bases and J by 2 bases, with 11 bases left in between. CDR1 is SGHRS, CDR2 YFSETQ, per germline. The CDR3 spells CASSLGAGSNTEAFF. CDR3 sequence (DNA): TGCGCCAGCAGCTTGGGGGCCGGCAGCAACACTGAAGCTTTCTTT.

This chain connects TRBV2 to TRBJ2-1; D is unresolved. Germline-derived CDR1 and CDR2 are SNHLY and FYNNEI. V was cut by 2 bases and J by 7 bases, with 12 bases left in between. The CDR3 runs to 14 residues. The CDR3 DNA is TGTGCCAGCAGTGAACAATCCTACGGGAATGAGCAGTTCTTC. This translates into CASSEQSYGNEQFF.

This chain connects TRBV27 to TRBJ2-1, with 14 bases fitting TRBD2. V trimming: 6 bases; J trimming: 16 bases; junction bases outside the gene matches: 11. The CDR3 runs 14 residues. In germline, CDR1 is MNHEY, CDR2 SMNVEV (reference sequence). CDR3 coding DNA: TGTGCCAGCAGACCCGAATGGACTAGCGGGAGGCTCTTCTTC. Protein product: CASRPEWTSGRLFF.

This chain uses TRBV6-1 with TRBJ2-1; D is unclear. The germline CDR1 and CDR2 sequences are MNHNS and SASEGT. The CDR3 is 13 amino acids. V was cut by 4 bases and J by 10 bases, with 14 bases left in between. CDR3 protein: CASSATGPTEQFF. CDR3 nucleotide sequence: TGTGCCAGCAGTGCCACCGGACCAACCGAGCAGTTCTTC.

The genes are TRBV6-5 and TRBJ2-5, with D perhaps matching TRBD2 (6 bases). The CDR3 has 14 residues. V was shortened by 2 bases and J by 4 bases, with 11 bases between the two germline ends. Germline V gene lookup returns CDR1 MNHEY and CDR2 SVGAGI. The CDR3 here is CASSYMVGGETQYF. The CDR3 DNA follows: TGTGCCAGCAGTTACATGGTGGGGGGAGAGACCCAGTACTTC.

The gene calls are TRBV11-2 and TRBJ2-5, with D possibly being TRBD1 (5 bases). Germline assignment: CDR1 SGHAT and CDR2 FQNNGV. Trimming pared 1 base from V and 2 bases from J, leaving 8 bases between. CDR3 length: 14 residues. In nucleotides, the CDR3 is TGTGCCAGCAGCTTAGTCACAGGTCAAGAGACCCAGTACTTC. Encoded protein: CASSLVTGQETQYF.

The rearrangement joins TRBV7-2 to TRBJ1-4; TRBD1 is a possible D gene (6 bases). Trimming shortened V by 5 bases and J by 8 bases, and 12 bases separated the two germline ends. From germline, CDR1 is SGHTA and CDR2 FQGNSA. The CDR3 has 13 amino acids. The chain's CDR3 is CASSQIRGEKLFF. CDR3 DNA sequence: TGTGCCAGCAGCCAAATTAGGGGGGAAAAACTGTTTTTT.

The gene calls are TRBV2 and TRBJ2-7; TRBD2 aligns across 14 bases. Trimming at V came to 6 bases and at J to 2 bases, leaving 0 bases not matched to a gene. The CDR3 totals 14 residues. Looked up from germline, CDR1 is SNHLY and CDR2 is FYNNEI. The CDR3 is CASRGLAGAYEQYF. The CDR3 DNA follows: TGTGCCAGCAGGGGACTAGCGGGGGCCTACGAGCAGTACTTC.

DNA for the CDR3: TGTGCCAGCAGCCGAGTAGACGGCACTGAAGCTTTCTTT. Protein: CASSRVDGTEAFF. J is TRBJ1-1 and V is TRBV14; D not certain. CDR1 is SGHDN, CDR2 FVKESK, per germline. This CDR3 contains 13 residues. Trimming pared 4 bases from V and 4 bases from J, leaving 10 bases between.

The rearrangement links TRBV10-1 to TRBJ2-3; a weak D match, TRBD2 (6 bases). The germline CDR1 and CDR2 sequences are WNHNN and SYGVQD (reference sequence). The CDR3 consists of 16 residues. The germline V and J ends were trimmed by 0 bases and 3 bases, with 13 bases remaining between them. The CDR3 sequence is CASSESGGGGTDTQYF. The CDR3 DNA reads TGCGCCAGCAGTGAGTCGGGCGGCGGAGGGACAGATACGCAGTATTTT.

CDR3 protein: CASSTGDREEGTQYF. CDR3 nucleotides: TGTGCCAGCAGCACCGGGGACAGGGAGGAGGGTACGCAGTATTTT. This chain joins TRBV28 and TRBJ2-3; 9 bases are shared with TRBD1. V lost 6 bases to trimming and J lost 8 bases; unmatched junction nucleotides: 12. There are 15 residues in the CDR3. Per germline, CDR1 MDHEN and CDR2 SYDVKM.

This clone appeared a few times. The chain joins TRBV25-1 to TRBJ1-1, with 7 bases matching TRBD1. CDR1 is MGHDK, CDR2 SYGVNS, per germline. CDR3 size: 12 residues. The trim removed 8 bases at V and 5 bases at J, leaving 5 bases unmatched. CDR3: CASEGAGTEAFF. CDR3 in DNA: TGTGCCAGCGAGGGGGCAGGGACTGAAGCTTTCTTT. The entire variable domain, with the rest obtained from reference TRBV25-1 and TRBJ1-1, is as follows: EADIYQTPRYLVIGTGKKITLECSQTMGHDKMYWYQQDPGMELHLIHYSYGVNSTEKGDLSSESTVSRIRTEHFPLTLESARPSHTSQYLCASEGAGTEAFFGQGTRLTVV.

The J gene is TRBJ2-5, the V gene TRBV2; 10 positions agree with TRBD1. The better agreement between TRBJ2-7 and the DNA end casts doubt on the J call. The CDR3 covers 14 residues. The germline CDR1 and CDR2 sequences are SNHLY and FYNNEI. CDR3 region: CASSPGTGDDEQYF. CDR3 DNA sequence: TGTGCCAGCAGTCCCGGGACAGGGGACGACGAGCAGTACTTC.

This clone was observed a few times. The rearrangement joins TRBV7-9 to TRBJ1-2, with 7 bases matching TRBD1. Germline V CDR1 and CDR2: SEHNR, FQNEAQ (reference sequence). CDR3 length: 14 residues. V gave up 6 bases and J gave up 2 bases; unmatched junction bases: 6. The CDR3 loop is CASRDRTGNYGYTF. The CDR3 DNA reads as TGTGCCAGCAGGGACCGGACAGGAAACTATGGCTACACCTTC.

The chain is built from TRBV10-3 and TRBJ1-2; 11 bases fit TRBD1. The germline CDR1 and CDR2 sequences are ENHRY and SYGVKD. The length of the CDR3 is 16 residues. J lost 8 bases, V lost 0 bases, and 8 bases had no gene match. Written as DNA, the CDR3 is TGTGCCATCAGTGAGTCCCGGACAGGGGGCGCAGCGGGCTACACCTTC. Residues: CAISESRTGGAAGYTF.

The rearrangement links TRBV30 to TRBJ2-7; D remains ambiguous. The CDR3 spans 13 residues. Trimming left V 1 base short and J 0 bases short, with 7 bases between. Germline CDR1 reads GTSNPN; CDR2 reads SVGIG (reference sequence). CDR3: CAWSARISYEQYF. Here the CDR3 DNA reads TGTGCCTGGAGTGCCAGAATCTCCTACGAGCAGTACTTC.

This chain uses TRBV11-2 with TRBJ2-1; D perhaps matches TRBD2 (6 bases). Trimming removed 9 bases from V and 0 bases from J, with 12 bases in between. From germline, CDR1 is SGHAT and CDR2 FQNNGV. The CDR3 contains 14 residues. The CDR3 protein is CASLAGNSYNEQFF. The CDR3 DNA reads TGTGCCAGTCTTGCGGGAAACTCCTACAATGAGCAGTTCTTC.

The V and J genes are TRBV5-1 and TRBJ2-3, with 13 nucleotides matching TRBD2. Germline loops: CDR1 SGHRS, CDR2 YFSETQ. With V trimmed by 2 bases and J by 3 bases, 3 bases remained unmatched. This CDR3 spans 16 amino acids. The CDR3 DNA reads as TGCGCCAGCAGCTTACCGGGACTAGCGGGAACAGATACGCAGTATTTT. Amino acids: CASSLPGLAGTDTQYF.

This clone was recorded only once. The V gene is TRBV7-3, the J gene TRBJ2-2, with 9 positions matching TRBD1. The CDR3 is 16 residues long. Germline V lookup: CDR1 SGHTA, CDR2 FQGTGA. The trim removed 5 bases at V and 6 bases at J, leaving 10 bases unmatched. DNA of the CDR3: TGTGCCAGCAGCCTCCGGGGGGACAGGGCTGCCGGGGAGCTGTTTTTT. Translated: CASSLRGDRAAGELFF.

The chain joins TRBV4-3 to TRBJ2-3, with D tentatively TRBD1 (5 bases). Germline CDR1 reads LGHNA; CDR2 reads YSLEER. The V gene lost 5 bases and the J gene lost 2 bases, with 11 bases spanning the gap. The CDR3 spans 14 residues. Here the CDR3 reads CASSTETATDTQYF. In nucleotides, the CDR3 is TGCGCCAGCAGCACCGAGACAGCCACAGATACGCAGTATTTT.

This clone was recorded once. V and J are TRBV11-2 and TRBJ2-1; D is ambiguous. With 1 base removed from V and 7 bases from J, the gap between germline ends came to 8 bases. Germline V gives CDR1 SGHAT, CDR2 FQNNGV. This CDR3 comprises 13 residues. The CDR3 sequence: CASSLGSDNEQFF. The CDR3 region has the DNA TGTGCCAGCAGCTTAGGATCGGATAATGAGCAGTTCTTC. The full variable domain, in which reference TRBV11-2 and TRBJ2-1 provide the parts outside the CDR3, is EAGVAQSPRYKIIEKRQSVAFWCNPISGHATLYWYQQILGQGPKLLIQFQNNGVVDDSQLPKDRFSAERLKGVDSTLKIQPAKLEDSAVYLCASSLGSDNEQFFGPGTRLTVL.

Comment on this clone: A much larger clone is a single base away; this may be a read error. The same CDR3 arises from other DNA sequences in this sample as well. This chain connects TRBV11-2 to TRBJ1-3; D unclear. The CDR3 runs to 13 residues. Between the trimmed V and J ends, which lost 1 base and 1 base, there was a span of 2 bases. The germline CDR1 and CDR2 sequences are SGHAT and FQNNGV. The CDR3 loop reads CASSLGSGNTIYF. For the CDR3, the DNA is TGTGCCAGCAGCTTAGGGTCTGGAAACACCATATATTTT.

The V and J genes are TRBV19 and TRBJ1-1; possible D gene TRBD1, 5 bases. V shed 7 bases and J shed 1 base, with 16 bases lying between them. The CDR3 is made up of 15 amino acids. Germline CDR1 and CDR2: LNHDA and SQIVND (reference sequence). Written as DNA, the CDR3 is TGTGCCAGTACCCGGACAAGGGGAGGGAACACTGAAGCTTTCTTT. It yields the protein CASTRTRGGNTEAFF.

The rearrangement joins TRBV5-4 to TRBJ1-2, with D hard to call. The germline gives CDR1 SGHNT, CDR2 YYREEE (reference sequence). Trimming stripped 2 bases from V and 7 bases from J, with 12 bases between. This CDR3 is built from 13 residues. The CDR3 bases are TGTGCCAGCAGCTTTAGTCTTGTGGGTGGCTACACCTTC. It specifies CASSFSLVGGYTF.

The chain couples TRBV19 to TRBJ2-3; D perhaps matches TRBD1 (5 bases). Germline loops: CDR1 LNHDA, CDR2 SQIVND (reference sequence). The CDR3 spans 13 residues. Trimming shortened V by 6 bases and J by 7 bases, and 14 bases separated the two germline ends. Here the CDR3 DNA reads TGTGCCAGTAGCACCCAAGGGGTTTATACGCAGTATTTT. Translation gives CASSTQGVYTQYF.